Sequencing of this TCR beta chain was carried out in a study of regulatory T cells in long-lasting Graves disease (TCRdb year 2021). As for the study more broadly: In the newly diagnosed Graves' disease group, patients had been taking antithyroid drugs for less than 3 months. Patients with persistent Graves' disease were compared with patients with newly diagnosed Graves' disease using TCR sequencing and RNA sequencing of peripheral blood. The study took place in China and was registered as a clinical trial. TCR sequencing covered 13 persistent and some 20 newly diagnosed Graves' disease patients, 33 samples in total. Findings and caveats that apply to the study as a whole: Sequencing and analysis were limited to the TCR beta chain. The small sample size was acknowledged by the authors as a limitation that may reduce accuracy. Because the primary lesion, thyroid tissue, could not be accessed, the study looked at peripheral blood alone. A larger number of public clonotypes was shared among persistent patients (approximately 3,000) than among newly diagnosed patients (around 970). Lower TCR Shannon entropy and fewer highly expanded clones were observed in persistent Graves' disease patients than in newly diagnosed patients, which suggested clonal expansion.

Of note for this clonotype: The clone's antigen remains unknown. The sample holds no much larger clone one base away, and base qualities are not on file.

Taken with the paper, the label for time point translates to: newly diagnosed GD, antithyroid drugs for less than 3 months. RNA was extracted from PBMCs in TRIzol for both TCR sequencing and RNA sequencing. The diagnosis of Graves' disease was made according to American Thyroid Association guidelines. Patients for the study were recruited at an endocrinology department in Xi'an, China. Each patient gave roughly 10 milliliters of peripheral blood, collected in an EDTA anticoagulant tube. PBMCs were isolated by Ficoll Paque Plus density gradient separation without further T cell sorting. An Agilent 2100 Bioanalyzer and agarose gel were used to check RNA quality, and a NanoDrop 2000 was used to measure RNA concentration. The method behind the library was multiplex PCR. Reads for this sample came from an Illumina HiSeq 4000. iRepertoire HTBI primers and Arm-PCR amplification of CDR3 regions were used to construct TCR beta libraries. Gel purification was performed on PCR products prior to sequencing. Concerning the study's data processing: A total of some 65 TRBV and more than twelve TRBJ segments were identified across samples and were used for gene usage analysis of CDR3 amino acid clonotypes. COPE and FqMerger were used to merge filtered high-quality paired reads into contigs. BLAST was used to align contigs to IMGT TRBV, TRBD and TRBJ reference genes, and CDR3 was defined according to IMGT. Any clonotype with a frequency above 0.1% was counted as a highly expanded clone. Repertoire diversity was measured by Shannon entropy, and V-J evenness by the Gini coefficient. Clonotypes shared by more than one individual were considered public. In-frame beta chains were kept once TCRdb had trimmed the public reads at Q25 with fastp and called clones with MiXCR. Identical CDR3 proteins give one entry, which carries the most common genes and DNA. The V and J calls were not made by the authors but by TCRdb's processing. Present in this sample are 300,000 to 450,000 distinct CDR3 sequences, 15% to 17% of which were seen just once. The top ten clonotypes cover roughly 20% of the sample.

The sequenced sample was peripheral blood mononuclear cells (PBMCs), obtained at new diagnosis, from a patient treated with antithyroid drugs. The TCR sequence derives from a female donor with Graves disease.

The DNA sequence is given as TGCGCCAGCAGCCAACTAGCGGGAGGTTACTACGAGCAGTACTTC. It is translated as CASSQLAGGYYEQYF. The chain links TRBV5-1 with TRBJ2-7; 12 bases in between match TRBD2. Based on the germline V gene, the CDR1 and CDR2 sequences are SGHRS and YFSETQ. Trimming accounts for 4 bases at V and 3 bases at J, while the number of junction bases matched to no gene is 5. The CDR3 runs 15 amino acids, cysteine and phenylalanine included. Just CDR3 DNA is preserved here, 45 bases in frame from base 1.